This T cell receptor (beta chain) was profiled in a study of human CD8 memory T cell subsets. Whole-study findings and limits: Chao1 estimates suggested higher diversity in stem-like memory T cells than in precursor exhausted T cells.

By frequency, this clonotype is medium-sized. No antigen is known for it. Generation of TCR beta libraries used UMI-labeled 5' RACE. TCRdb re-called the 5' RACE reads; one entry per CDR3 protein, DNA not given. The sample table includes fewer than 8,500 distinct CDR3 sequences. This CDR3 is 13 amino acids long. Per the germline V gene, CDR1 is LNHDA and CDR2 is SQIVND (reference sequence). The sample consisted of CD8+ stem-like memory T cells (TSCM and TCM) sorted from PBMCs. Subset described: stem-like memory CD8 T cells (TSTEM), CCR7+ PD-1- TIGIT-. The chain recombines TRBV19 with TRBJ1-5. This TCR was sampled from a human donor in good health. The CDR3 region is CASSQDSNQPQHF.